This TCR beta chain was captured in a study of human T cells and chemical hapten exposure. Individual cDNA molecules (in the library) carried attached unique molecular identifiers. TCRdb redid the calling of the 5' RACE reads with MiXCR, one entry per CDR3 protein. The data contain 80,000 or so distinct CDR3 sequences, roughly 15% of them singletons. The study extracted total RNA from unfractionated whole blood. The receptor comes from a female donor in good health.

CDR3 loop: CASSYSDRSYGYTF. The CDR3 nucleotides read TGTGCCAGCAGTTACAGTGACAGGTCCTATGGCTACACCTTC. V is TRBV6-6 and J is TRBJ1-2; TRBD1 is a possible D gene (6 bases). The CDR3 contains 14 residues. From germline, CDR1 is MNHNY and CDR2 SVGAGI (reference sequence). The V gene lost 2 bases and the J gene lost 4 bases, with 11 bases spanning the gap.